This paragraph covers one TCR beta chain sequence. This specimen comes from a study of blood T cell repertoires in COVID-19. Study-wide context: The United States, Italy and Spain supplied acute and convalescent COVID-19 samples.

Produced via immunoSEQ multiplex PCR; TCRdb's table is partial and in-frame only. The table includes more than 95,000 clones, about 86% detected once. The receptor was derived from a human donor in a cohort sampled during active COVID-19. Sequenced sample: peripheral blood.

The CDR3: CASSKSPGVVANEKLFF. CDR3 nucleotides: TGTGCCAGCAGCAAAAGCCCAGGGGTAGTGGCTAATGAAAAACTGTTTTTT. The chain couples TRBV21-1 to TRBJ1-4; the D call in the table, TRBD1, was not verified against the DNA. TRBV21-1 is labeled a pseudogene. The CDR3 consists of 17 residues.